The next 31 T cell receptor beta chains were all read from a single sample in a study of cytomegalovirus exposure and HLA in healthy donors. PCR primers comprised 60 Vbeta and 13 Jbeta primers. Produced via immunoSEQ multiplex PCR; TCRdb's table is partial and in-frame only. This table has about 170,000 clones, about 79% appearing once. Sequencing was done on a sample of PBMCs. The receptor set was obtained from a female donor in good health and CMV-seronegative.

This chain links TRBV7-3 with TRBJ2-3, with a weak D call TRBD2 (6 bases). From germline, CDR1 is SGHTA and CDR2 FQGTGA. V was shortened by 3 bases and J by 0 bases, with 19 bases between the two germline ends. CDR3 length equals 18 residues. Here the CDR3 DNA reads TGTGCCAGCAGCTTCCTACCTCACGGGGGACCTAGCACAGATACGCAGTATTTT. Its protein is CASSFLPHGGPSTDTQYF.

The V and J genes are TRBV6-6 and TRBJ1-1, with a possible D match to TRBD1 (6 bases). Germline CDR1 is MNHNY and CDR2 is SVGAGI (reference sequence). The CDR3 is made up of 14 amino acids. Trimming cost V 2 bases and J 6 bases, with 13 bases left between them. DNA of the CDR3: TGTGCCAGCAGTTACGGGGGCGCGATCGCTGAAGCTTTCTTT. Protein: CASSYGGAIAEAFF.

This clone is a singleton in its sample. This chain's CDR3 is CASSLAGPYGYTF. The DNA of the CDR3 is TGTGCCAGCAGCTTGGCGGGGCCCTATGGCTACACCTTC. The chain has TRBV7-2 and TRBJ1-2; D is possibly TRBD1 (5 bases). The CDR3 runs 13 residues. Germline V gene sequence: CDR1 SGHTA, CDR2 FQGNSA. Trimming left V 3 bases short and J 4 bases short, with 9 bases between.

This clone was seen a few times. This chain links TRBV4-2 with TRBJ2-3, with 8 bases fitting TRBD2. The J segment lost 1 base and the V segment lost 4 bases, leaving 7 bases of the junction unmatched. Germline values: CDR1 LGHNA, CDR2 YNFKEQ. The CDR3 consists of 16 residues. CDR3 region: CASSRVAGGRTDTQYF. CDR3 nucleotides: TGTGCCAGCAGCCGGGTGGCGGGGGGCCGCACAGATACGCAGTATTTT.

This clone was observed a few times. The CDR3 DNA follows: TGTGCCAGCAGTACCTCGGGACAGGGCTATGGCTACACCTTC. The encoded protein is CASSTSGQGYGYTF. The chain employs TRBV6-1 and TRBJ1-2; 9 bases are shared with TRBD1. The CDR3 loop spans 14 amino acids. Germline CDR1 and CDR2: MNHNS and SASEGT. J lost 4 bases, V lost 5 bases, and 5 bases had no gene match.

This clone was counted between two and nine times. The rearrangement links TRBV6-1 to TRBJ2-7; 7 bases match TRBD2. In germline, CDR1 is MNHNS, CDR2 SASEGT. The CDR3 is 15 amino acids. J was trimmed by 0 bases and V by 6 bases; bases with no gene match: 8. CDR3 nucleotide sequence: TGTGCCAGCAGCCTTAGCGGGTTCAGCTCCTACGAGCAGTACTTC. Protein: CASSLSGFSSYEQYF.

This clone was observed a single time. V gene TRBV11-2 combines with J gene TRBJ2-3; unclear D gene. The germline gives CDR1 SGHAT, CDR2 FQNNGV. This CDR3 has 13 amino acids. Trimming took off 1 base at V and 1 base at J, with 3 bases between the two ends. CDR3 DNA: TGTGCCAGCAGCTTAGGGCGCACAGATACGCAGTATTTT. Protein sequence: CASSLGRTDTQYF.

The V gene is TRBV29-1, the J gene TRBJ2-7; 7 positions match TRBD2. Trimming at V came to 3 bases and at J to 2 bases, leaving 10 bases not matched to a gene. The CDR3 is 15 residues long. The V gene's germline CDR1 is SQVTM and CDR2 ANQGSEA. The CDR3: CSVDGTGGEPYEQYF. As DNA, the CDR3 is TGCAGCGTTGACGGGACGGGGGGAGAACCCTACGAGCAGTACTTC.

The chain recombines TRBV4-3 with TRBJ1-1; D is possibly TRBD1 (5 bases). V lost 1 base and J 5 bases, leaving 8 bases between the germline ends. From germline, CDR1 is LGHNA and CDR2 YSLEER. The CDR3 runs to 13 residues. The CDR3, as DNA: TGCGCCAGCAGCCAAGGACAGACTACTGAAGCTTTCTTT. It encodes CASSQGQTTEAFF.

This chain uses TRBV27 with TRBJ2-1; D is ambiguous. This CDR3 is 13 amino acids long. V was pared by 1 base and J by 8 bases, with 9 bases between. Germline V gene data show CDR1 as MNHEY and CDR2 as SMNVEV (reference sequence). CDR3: CASSLWALDEQFF. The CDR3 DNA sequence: TGTGCCAGCAGTTTATGGGCTCTCGATGAGCAGTTCTTC.

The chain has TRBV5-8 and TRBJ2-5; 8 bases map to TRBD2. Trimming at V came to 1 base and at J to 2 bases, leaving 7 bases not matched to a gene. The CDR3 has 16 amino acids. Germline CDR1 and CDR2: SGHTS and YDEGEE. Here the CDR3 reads CASSLSRGGNQETQYF. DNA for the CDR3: TGTGCCAGCAGCTTGAGTCGGGGGGGGAATCAAGAGACCCAGTACTTC.

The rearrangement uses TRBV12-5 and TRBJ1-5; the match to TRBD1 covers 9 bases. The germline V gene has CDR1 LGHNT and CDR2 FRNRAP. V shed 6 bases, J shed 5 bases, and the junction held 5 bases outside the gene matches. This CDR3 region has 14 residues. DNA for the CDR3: TGTGCTAGTGGCCCCGGGACAGGGCATCAGCCCCAGCATTTT. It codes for CASGPGTGHQPQHF.

The CDR3 bases are TGTGCCAGCAGCAGACAGGGAACTGGGGCCAACGTCCTGACTTTC. Translation: CASSRQGTGANVLTF. The chain links TRBV7-2 to TRBJ2-6; TRBD1 matches 7 bases. Per the germline V gene, CDR1 is SGHTA and CDR2 is FQGNSA. V lost 5 bases and J lost 2; bases outside the gene matches: 3. The length of the CDR3 is 15 residues.

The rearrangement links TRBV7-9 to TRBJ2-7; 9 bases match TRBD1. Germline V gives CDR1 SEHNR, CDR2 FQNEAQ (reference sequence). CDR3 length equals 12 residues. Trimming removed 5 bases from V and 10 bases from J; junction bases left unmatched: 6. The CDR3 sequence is CASSPDRGFQYF. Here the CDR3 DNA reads TGTGCCAGCAGCCCGGACAGGGGATTCCAGTACTTC.

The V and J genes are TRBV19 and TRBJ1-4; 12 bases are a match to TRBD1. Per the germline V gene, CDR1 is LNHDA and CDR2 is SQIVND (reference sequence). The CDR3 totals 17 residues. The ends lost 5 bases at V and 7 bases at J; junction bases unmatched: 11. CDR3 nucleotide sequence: TGTGCCAGTAGTCCGAGGGGGACAGGGGGCGTGGGTGAAAAACTGTTTTTT. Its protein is CASSPRGTGGVGEKLFF.

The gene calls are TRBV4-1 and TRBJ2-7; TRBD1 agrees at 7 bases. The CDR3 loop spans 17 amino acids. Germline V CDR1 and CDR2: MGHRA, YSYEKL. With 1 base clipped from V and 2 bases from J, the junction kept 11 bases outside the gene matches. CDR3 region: CASSQALAGTATYEQYF. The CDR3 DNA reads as TGCGCCAGCAGCCAAGCTCTTGCCGGGACAGCGACCTACGAGCAGTACTTC.

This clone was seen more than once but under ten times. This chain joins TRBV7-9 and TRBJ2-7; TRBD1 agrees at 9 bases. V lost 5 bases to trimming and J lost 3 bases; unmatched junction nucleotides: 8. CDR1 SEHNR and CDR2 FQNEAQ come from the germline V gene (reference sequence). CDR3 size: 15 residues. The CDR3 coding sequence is TGTGCCAGCAGCCATCGGACAGGGGACCTCTACGAGCAGTACTTC. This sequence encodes CASSHRTGDLYEQYF.

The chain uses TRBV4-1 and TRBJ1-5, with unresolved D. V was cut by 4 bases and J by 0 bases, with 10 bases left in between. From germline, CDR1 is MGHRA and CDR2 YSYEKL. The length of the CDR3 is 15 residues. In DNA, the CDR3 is TGCGCCAGCAGCCCAGGCCACCTTAGCAATCAGCCCCAGCATTTT. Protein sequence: CASSPGHLSNQPQHF.

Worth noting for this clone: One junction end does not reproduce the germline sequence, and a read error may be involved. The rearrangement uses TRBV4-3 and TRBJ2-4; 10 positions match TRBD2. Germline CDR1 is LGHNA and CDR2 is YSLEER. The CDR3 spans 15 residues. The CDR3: CASSQPSGGVNSQYF. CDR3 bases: TGCGCCAGCAGCCAACCAAGCGGGGGGGTAAACAGTCAGTACTTC.

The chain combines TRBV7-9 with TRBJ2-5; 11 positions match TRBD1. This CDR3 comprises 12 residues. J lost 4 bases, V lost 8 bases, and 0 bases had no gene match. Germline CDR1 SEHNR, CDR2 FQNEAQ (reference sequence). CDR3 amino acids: CASGTGGETQYF. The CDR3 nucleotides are TGTGCCAGCGGGACAGGGGGAGAGACCCAGTACTTC.

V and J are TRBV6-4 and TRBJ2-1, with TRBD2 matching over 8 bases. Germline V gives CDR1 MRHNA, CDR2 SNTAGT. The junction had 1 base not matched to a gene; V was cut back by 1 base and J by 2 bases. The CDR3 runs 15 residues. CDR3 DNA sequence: TGTGCCAGCAGTGACTTTAGCGGGACCTACAATGAGCAGTTCTTC. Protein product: CASSDFSGTYNEQFF.

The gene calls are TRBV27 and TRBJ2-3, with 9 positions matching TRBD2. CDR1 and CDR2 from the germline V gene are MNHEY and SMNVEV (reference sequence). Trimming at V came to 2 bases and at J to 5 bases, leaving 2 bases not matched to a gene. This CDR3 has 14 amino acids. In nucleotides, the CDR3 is TGTGCCAGCAGTTTAGCGGGGGGGGGAGATACGCAGTATTTT. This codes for CASSLAGGGDTQYF.

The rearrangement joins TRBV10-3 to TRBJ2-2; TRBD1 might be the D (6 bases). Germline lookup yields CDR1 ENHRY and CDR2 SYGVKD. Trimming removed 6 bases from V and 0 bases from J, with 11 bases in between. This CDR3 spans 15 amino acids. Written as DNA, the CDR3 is TGTGCCATCAGGGACAGCCTTCCGAACACCGGGGAGCTGTTTTTT. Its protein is CAIRDSLPNTGELFF.

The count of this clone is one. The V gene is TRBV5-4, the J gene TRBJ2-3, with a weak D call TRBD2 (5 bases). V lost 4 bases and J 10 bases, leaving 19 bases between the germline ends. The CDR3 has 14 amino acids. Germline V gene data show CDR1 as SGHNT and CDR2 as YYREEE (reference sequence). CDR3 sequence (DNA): TGTGCCAGCAGCCCGGAGCTAGCCCGATCGGCGCAGTATTTT. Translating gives CASSPELARSAQYF.

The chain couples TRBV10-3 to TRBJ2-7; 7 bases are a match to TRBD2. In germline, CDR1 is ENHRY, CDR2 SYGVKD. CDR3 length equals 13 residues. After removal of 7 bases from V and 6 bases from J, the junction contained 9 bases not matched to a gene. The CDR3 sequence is CAITPGGRGEQYF. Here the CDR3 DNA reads TGTGCCATCACCCCGGGGGGAAGGGGCGAGCAGTACTTC.

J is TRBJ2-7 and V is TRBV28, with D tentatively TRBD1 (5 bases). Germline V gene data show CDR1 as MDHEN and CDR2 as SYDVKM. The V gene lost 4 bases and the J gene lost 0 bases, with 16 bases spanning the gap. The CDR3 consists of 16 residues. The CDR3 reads CASSSRSGQFSYEQYF. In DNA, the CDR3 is TGTGCCAGCAGTTCGAGATCTGGACAATTCTCCTACGAGCAGTACTTC.

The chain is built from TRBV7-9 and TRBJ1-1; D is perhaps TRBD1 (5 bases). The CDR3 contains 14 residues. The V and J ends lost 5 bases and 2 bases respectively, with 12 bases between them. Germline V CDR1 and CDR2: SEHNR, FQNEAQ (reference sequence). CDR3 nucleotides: TGTGCCAGCAGCCGGACCGGGGGAAACACTGAAGCTTTCTTT. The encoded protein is CASSRTGGNTEAFF.

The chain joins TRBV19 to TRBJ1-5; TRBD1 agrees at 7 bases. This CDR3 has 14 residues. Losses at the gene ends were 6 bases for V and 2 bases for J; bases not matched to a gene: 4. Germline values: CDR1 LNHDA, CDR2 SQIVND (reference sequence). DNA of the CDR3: TGTGCCAGTAGCCTCACAGGGGGCAATCAGCCCCAGCATTTT. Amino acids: CASSLTGGNQPQHF.

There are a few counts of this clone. The CDR3 DNA is TGTGCCAGCAGTTACCTAGCTACCTACGAGCAGTACTTC. Translation: CASSYLATYEQYF. The genes are TRBV6-5 and TRBJ2-7; D is perhaps TRBD2 (5 bases). CDR1 and CDR2 (germline): MNHEY, SVGAGI. CDR3 length: 13 residues. V lost 2 bases, J lost 2 bases, and 7 bases lay in between.

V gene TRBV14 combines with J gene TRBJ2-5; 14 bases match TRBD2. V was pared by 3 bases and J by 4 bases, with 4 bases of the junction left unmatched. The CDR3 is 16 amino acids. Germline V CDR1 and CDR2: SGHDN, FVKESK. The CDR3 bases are TGTGCCAGCAGCCAGGGGACTAGCGGGAGTCGAGAGACCCAGTACTTC. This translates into CASSQGTSGSRETQYF.

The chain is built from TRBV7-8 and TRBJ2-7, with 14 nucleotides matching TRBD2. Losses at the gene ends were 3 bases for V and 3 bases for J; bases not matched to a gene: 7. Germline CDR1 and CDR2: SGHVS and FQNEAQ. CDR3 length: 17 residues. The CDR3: CASSFGLAGGPDYEQYF. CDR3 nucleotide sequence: TGTGCCAGCAGCTTTGGACTAGCGGGAGGCCCCGACTACGAGCAGTACTTC.